This is a list of T cell receptor beta chains from one sample in a study of T cell responses to AZD1222 COVID-19 vaccine. The protocol was immunoSEQ multiplex PCR, while the TCRdb copy is restricted to in-frame clones and leaves out a portion. The sample shows about 140,000 clones, roughly nine tenths of them seen only once. Sample: peripheral blood, taken 28 days after the second AZD1222 dose. The receptors were sampled from an adult who received the AZD1222 COVID-19 vaccine. Each CDR3 is given with its conserved first and last residue. Each record gives: D gene, J gene, V gene, CDR3 DNA, CDR3 protein. A D gene is named only where the DNA matches it firmly.

D gene: -
J gene: TRBJ1-2
V gene: TRBV28
CDR3 DNA: TGTGCCAGCAAACCAAGGGGGGGCGGTTTTGGCTACACCTTC
CDR3 protein: CASKPRGGGFGYTF

D gene: TRBD1
J gene: TRBJ2-1
V gene: TRBV15
CDR3 DNA: TGTGCCACCCACTCACCGGGACAGGGGGGGAGTGAGCAGTTCTTC
CDR3 protein: CATHSPGQGGSEQFF

D gene: -
J gene: TRBJ1-1
V gene: TRBV18
CDR3 DNA: TGTGCCAGCCGACCGGGGGTGGACACTGAAGCTTTCTTT
CDR3 protein: CASRPGVDTEAFF

D gene: -
J gene: TRBJ1-1
V gene: TRBV19
CDR3 DNA: TGTGCCAGTAGTATGGGGACACTGAACACTGAAGCTTTCTTT
CDR3 protein: CASSMGTLNTEAFF

D gene: -
J gene: TRBJ2-1
V gene: TRBV7-2
CDR3 DNA: TGTGCCAGCAGCTTAAGTTCGGGGGAGAAGTTCTTC
CDR3 protein: CASSLSSGEKFF

D gene: -
J gene: TRBJ1-2
V gene: TRBV14
CDR3 DNA: TGTGCCAGCAGCCTCACCCCCCAGGGGAACTATGGCTACACCTTC
CDR3 protein: CASSLTPQGNYGYTF

D gene: -
J gene: TRBJ2-2
V gene: TRBV14
CDR3 DNA: TGTGCCAGCAGCCAAGTTGGCAGTGCGAGGACCGGGGAGCTGTTTTTT
CDR3 protein: CASSQVGSARTGELFF

D gene: -
J gene: TRBJ2-7
V gene: TRBV11-3
CDR3 DNA: TGTGCCAGCAGCATCAGGGCGGTCTACGAGCAGTACTTC
CDR3 protein: CASSIRAVYEQYF

D gene: TRBD1
J gene: TRBJ1-6
V gene: TRBV5-1
CDR3 DNA: TGCGCCAGCAGCTTTTCCGGGACAGAGAATTCACCCCTCCACTTT
CDR3 protein: CASSFSGTENSPLHF

D gene: TRBD2
J gene: TRBJ2-7
V gene: TRBV2
CDR3 DNA: TGTGCCAGCAGTGAAATAGGGTCTAGCGGGAGAATATCGTACTTC
CDR3 protein: CASSEIGSSGRISYF